This TCR beta chain was identified during a study of blood T cell repertoires in COVID-19. Across the whole study: Italy, Spain and the United States were the sources of the convalescent and acute COVID-19 samples.

As processed by the authors: Reference gene primer amplification yielded estimated nucleated cell counts. TCRdb keeps only in-frame clones here, not all; method: immunoSEQ multiplex PCR. The DNA gave D and trimming, while V, J and clone size come from that table. This sample has fewer than 200,000 clones, with 75% to 90% found just once. During active infection, Seattle patients enrolled and were then monitored through disease. This clonotype was obtained from a woman in her 70s with COVID-19, enrolled during active disease. Sequencing input: peripheral blood.

The CDR3 here is CASSPSSKSSYNEQFF. The CDR3 region has the DNA TGTGCCAGCAGCCCCTCATCAAAGAGCTCCTACAATGAGCAGTTCTTC. The chain uses TRBV5-4 and TRBJ2-1, with D unclear. Per germline, CDR1 SGHNT and CDR2 YYREEE (reference sequence). This CDR3 has 16 amino acids. The V and J ends lost 4 bases and 0 bases respectively, with 14 bases between them.